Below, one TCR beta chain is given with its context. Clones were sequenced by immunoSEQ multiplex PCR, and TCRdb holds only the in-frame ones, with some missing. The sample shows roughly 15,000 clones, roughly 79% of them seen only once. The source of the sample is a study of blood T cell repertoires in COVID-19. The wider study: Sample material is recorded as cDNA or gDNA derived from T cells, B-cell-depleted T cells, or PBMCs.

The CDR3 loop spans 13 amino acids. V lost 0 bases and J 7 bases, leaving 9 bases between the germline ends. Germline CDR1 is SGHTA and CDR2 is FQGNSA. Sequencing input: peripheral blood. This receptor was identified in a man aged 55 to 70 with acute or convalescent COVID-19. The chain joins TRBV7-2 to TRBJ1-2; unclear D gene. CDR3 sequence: CASSLAQAVGYTF. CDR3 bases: TGTGCCAGCAGCTTAGCGCAGGCAGTTGGCTACACCTTC.